The T cell receptor (beta chain) under discussion was sequenced for a study of blood T cell repertoires in COVID-19. About the study: The United States, Italy and Spain were the sources of the acute and convalescent COVID-19 samples. PBMCs, B-cell-depleted T cells, or T cells were the source of the cDNA or gDNA that made up the material.

Under the authors' procedure: Estimated nucleated cell counts came from reference gene primer amplification. Produced via immunoSEQ multiplex PCR; TCRdb's table is partial and in-frame only. That table is the source of V, J and clone size, and D and trimming were worked out from the DNA. The sample records roughly 120,000 clones, over 60% being singletons. Material for sequencing was peripheral blood. The source of this sequence is a woman over 75 with acute or convalescent COVID-19.

CDR3 coding DNA: TGTGCCAGCAGTCCCGGGAGCAGAAATTCACCCCTCCACTTT. Translating gives CASSPGSRNSPLHF. The V call is TRBV5-8, the J call TRBJ1-6; D is unresolved. CDR1 is SGHTS, CDR2 YDEGEE, per germline. V was pared by 5 bases and J by 7 bases, with 13 bases between. This CDR3 comprises 14 residues.